This is a list of T cell receptor beta chains from one sample in a study of spatial heterogeneity in lung cancer. TCRdb re-called the 5' RACE reads with MiXCR, one entry per CDR3 protein. The repertoire holds tens of thousands of distinct CDR3 sequences, around 9% seen once, with about 7.1% in the top ten. The source was PBMCs, collected at surgery. Receptors originate from a male donor with early-stage non-small cell lung cancer. Each CDR3 is given with its conserved first and last residue. The D gene is left open where the match is weak. Some rows have no size entry. The others give once, few or many, or a class for an expanded clone.

J gene,D gene,V gene,clone size,CDR3 protein,CDR3 DNA
TRBJ2-5,NA,TRBV2,NA,CASSEGGKQETQYF,TGTGCCAGCAGTGAAGGTGGAAAGCAAGAGACCCAGTACTTC
TRBJ1-1,TRBD1,TRBV5-5,few,CASSPWDRGHTEAFF,TGTGCCAGCAGCCCCTGGGACAGGGGGCACACTGAAGCTTTCTTT
TRBJ2-1,TRBD1,TRBV5-1,few,CASSSLTGGPPNEQFF,TGCGCCAGCAGCTCCCTGACAGGGGGACCCCCCAATGAGCAGTTCTTC
TRBJ2-1,TRBD2,TRBV5-4,many,CASSATSGGYNEQFF,TGTGCCAGCAGCGCGACTAGCGGGGGTTACAATGAGCAGTTCTTC
TRBJ2-7,NA,TRBV5-4,NA,CASSLGRSYEQYF,TGTGCCAGCAGCTTGGGCAGGTCCTACGAGCAGTACTTC
TRBJ1-2,NA,TRBV12-3/TRBV12-4,NA,CASSLVIRGDGYTF,TGTGCCAGCAGTTTAGTAATCAGGGGAGATGGCTACACCTTC
TRBJ2-1,NA,TRBV2,many,CASSGRSRTTEQFF,TGTGCCAGCAGTGGAAGGAGCAGGACAACCGAGCAGTTCTTC
TRBJ2-7,TRBD2,TRBV5-1,few,CASSSTTSVAYEQYF,TGCGCCAGCAGCTCCACGACTAGCGTCGCCTACGAGCAGTACTTC
TRBJ2-5,TRBD2,TRBV29-1,many,CSVLGLAGGSETQYF,TGCAGCGTGCTCGGACTAGCGGGAGGATCAGAGACCCAGTACTTC
TRBJ2-1,TRBD2,TRBV28,few,CASSPRTSGSRIYNEQFF,TGTGCCAGCAGTCCTCGGACTAGCGGGAGTCGAATTTACAATGAGCAGTTCTTC
TRBJ2-7,TRBD1,TRBV25-1,many,CASSESGRGIYEQYF,TGTGCCAGCAGTGAATCGGGCAGGGGGATCTACGAGCAGTACTTC
TRBJ2-5,NA,TRBV7-2,NA,CASSPIWGEETQYF,TGTGCCAGCAGCCCGATTTGGGGGGAAGAGACCCAGTACTTC
TRBJ2-2,NA,TRBV7-2,NA,CASSYPAGELFF,TGTGCCAGCAGCTACCCGGCCGGGGAGCTGTTTTTT
TRBJ1-1,NA,TRBV19,NA,CASSHTIHGTEAFF,TGTGCCAGTAGTCACACGATCCATGGCACTGAAGCTTTCTTT
TRBJ2-2,NA,TRBV29-1,NA,CSVVSGELFF,TGCAGCGTTGTGAGCGGGGAGCTGTTTTTT
TRBJ1-4,NA,TRBV6-1,few,CASSEKGAANEKLFF,TGTGCCAGCAGTGAAAAGGGAGCGGCTAATGAAAAACTGTTTTTT
TRBJ2-3,TRBD2,TRBV19,many,CASSTSATRGDTQYF,TGTGCCAGTTCGACTAGCGCAACACGGGGAGATACGCAGTATTTT
TRBJ2-2,NA,TRBV30,NA,CAWKGRAHTGELFF,TGTGCCTGGAAGGGCAGGGCCCACACCGGGGAGCTGTTTTTT
TRBJ1-1,NA,TRBV29-1,few,CSVEGQLTEAFF,TGCAGCGTTGAAGGGCAGTTGACTGAAGCTTTCTTT
TRBJ2-3,NA,TRBV11-2,many,CASSLGDGFRDTQYF,TGTGCCAGCAGCTTGGGGGATGGCTTTCGGGATACGCAGTATTTT
TRBJ2-6,TRBD2,TRBV9,NA,CASSLRLADGANVLTF,TGTGCCAGCAGCTTACGACTAGCGGACGGGGCCAACGTCCTGACTTTC
TRBJ2-7,TRBD1,TRBV20-1,many,CSARDRVTYEQYF,TGCAGTGCACGGGACAGGGTCACCTACGAGCAGTACTTC